One T cell receptor beta chain is described in this entry. Its cognate antigen is unknown. CDR1 is SNHLY, CDR2 FYNNEI, per germline. V was cut by 2 bases and J by 6 bases, with 17 bases left in between. The CDR3 covers 15 residues. The sample comes from a study of cytomegalovirus exposure and HLA in healthy donors. The study's findings and limits: Most TCR sequences were rare, but some public TCRs occurred in many donors.

The PCR had 60 Vbeta and 13 Jbeta primers. Here immunoSEQ multiplex PCR was the method, and the copy in TCRdb shows in-frame clones only, minus some. This sample yields about 180,000 clones, of which over 65% are seen a single time; more than 3.5% belongs to the top ten. The rearrangement uses TRBV2 and TRBJ2-7; maybe TRBD2 (5 bases). The TCR comes from an older woman in good health and CMV-seropositive. The specimen was PBMCs. CDR3 amino acids: CASSERASFRPEQYF. The CDR3 nucleotides are TGTGCCAGCAGTGAACGGGCTAGCTTTCGTCCCGAGCAGTACTTC.